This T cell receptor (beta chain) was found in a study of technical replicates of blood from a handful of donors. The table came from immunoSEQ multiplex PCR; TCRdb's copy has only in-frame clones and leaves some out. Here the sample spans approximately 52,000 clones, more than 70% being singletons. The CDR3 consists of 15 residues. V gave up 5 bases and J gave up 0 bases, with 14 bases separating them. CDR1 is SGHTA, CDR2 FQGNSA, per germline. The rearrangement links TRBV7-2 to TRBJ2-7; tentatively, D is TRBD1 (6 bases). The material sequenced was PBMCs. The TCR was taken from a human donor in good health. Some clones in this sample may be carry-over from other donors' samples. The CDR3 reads CASSARDMTSYEQYF. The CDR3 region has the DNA TGTGCCAGCAGCGCCCGGGACATGACCTCCTACGAGCAGTACTTC.